Described below is a single T cell receptor beta chain sequence and its context. What it recognizes is unknown. The CDR3 sequence is 12 residues long. TCR beta libraries carry UMIs added by 5'RACE template switching. TCRdb re-called the 5' RACE reads, yielding one record per CDR3 amino acid sequence without DNA. This sample's table has some 280,000 distinct CDR3 sequences. This specimen comes from a study of T cells expressing NK-cell markers. About the research overall: Sequencing covered eight donors, seven HCMV-seropositive and one seronegative. Study conclusions and caveats: A handful of donors showed these clonotypes also leading the CD3+CD56-NKG2C+ fraction.

This sequence joins TRBV12-3 or TRBV12-4 and TRBJ2-3; TCRdb's D call, TRBD1, is unchecked because there is no DNA. The clonotype was recovered from a man aged 18 to 29 in good health. The sequencing sample was made of blood T cells: a sorted CD56 or NKG2C T cell subset, CD4+ or CD8+ T cells, or bulk PBMC T cells (not recorded which). This CDR3 reads CASRPTGATQYF.